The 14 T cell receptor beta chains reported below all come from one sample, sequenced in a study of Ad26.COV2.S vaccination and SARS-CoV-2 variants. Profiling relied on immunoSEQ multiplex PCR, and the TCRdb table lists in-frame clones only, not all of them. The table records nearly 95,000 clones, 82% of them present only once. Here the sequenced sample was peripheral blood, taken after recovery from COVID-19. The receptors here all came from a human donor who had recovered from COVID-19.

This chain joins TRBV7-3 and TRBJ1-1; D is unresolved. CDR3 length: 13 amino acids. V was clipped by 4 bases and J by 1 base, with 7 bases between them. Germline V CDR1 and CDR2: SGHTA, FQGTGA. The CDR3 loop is CASSSSQNTEAFF. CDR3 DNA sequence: TGTGCCAGCAGCTCCAGTCAGAACACTGAAGCTTTCTTT.

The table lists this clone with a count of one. The CDR3 sequence is CASSIHGTDQFTYEQYF. In nucleotides, the CDR3 is TGTGCCAGCAGCATCCATGGGACAGATCAATTTACCTACGAGCAGTACTTC. This chain uses TRBV11-3 with TRBJ2-7; 7 positions agree with TRBD1. V lost 5 bases to trimming and J lost 2 bases; unmatched junction nucleotides: 15. CDR1 and CDR2 from the germline V gene are SGHNT and YENEEA. The CDR3 has 17 amino acids.

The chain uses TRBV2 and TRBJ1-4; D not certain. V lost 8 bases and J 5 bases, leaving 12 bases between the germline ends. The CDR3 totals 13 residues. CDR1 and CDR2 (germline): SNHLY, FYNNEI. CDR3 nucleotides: TGTGCCAGCTGTTTTAACACAAATGAAAAACTGTTTTTT. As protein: CASCFNTNEKLFF.

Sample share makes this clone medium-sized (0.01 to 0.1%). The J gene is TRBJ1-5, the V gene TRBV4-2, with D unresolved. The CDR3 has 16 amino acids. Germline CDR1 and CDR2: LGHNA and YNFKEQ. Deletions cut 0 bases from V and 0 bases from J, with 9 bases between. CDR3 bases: TGTGCCAGCAGCCAAGACGGAGGGAATAGCAATCAGCCCCAGCATTTT. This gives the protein CASSQDGGNSNQPQHF.

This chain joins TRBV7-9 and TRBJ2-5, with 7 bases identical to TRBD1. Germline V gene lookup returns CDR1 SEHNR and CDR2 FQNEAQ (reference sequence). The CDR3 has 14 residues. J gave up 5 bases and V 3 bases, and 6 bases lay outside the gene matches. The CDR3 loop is CASSFSGGSETQYF. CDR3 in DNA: TGTGCCAGCAGCTTCTCAGGGGGAAGCGAGACCCAGTACTTC.

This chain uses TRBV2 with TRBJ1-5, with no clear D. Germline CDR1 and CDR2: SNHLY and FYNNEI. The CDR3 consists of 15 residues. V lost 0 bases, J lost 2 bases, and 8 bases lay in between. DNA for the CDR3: TGTGCCAGCAGTGAAGCAAGGGCCGGCAATCAGCCCCAGCATTTT. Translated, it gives CASSEARAGNQPQHF. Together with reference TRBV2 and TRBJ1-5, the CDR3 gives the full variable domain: EPEVTQTPSHQVTQMGQEVILRCVPISNHLYFYWYRQILGQKVEFLVSFYNNEISEKSEIFDDQFSVERPDGSNFTLKIRSTKLEDSAMYFCASSEARAGNQPQHFGDGTRLSIL.

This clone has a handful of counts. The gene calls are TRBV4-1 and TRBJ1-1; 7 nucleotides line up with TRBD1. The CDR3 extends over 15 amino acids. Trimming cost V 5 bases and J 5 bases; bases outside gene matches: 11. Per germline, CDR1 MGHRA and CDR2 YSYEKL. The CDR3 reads CASSRTDRVRTEAFF. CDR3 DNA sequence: TGCGCCAGCAGCAGAACAGACAGGGTTAGGACTGAAGCTTTCTTT.

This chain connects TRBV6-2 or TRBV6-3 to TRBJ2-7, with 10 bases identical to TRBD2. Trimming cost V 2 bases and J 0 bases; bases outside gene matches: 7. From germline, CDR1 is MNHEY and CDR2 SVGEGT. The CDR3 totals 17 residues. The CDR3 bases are TGTGCCAGCAGTTACCTTGTGTCTAGCGGGGGCTCCTACGAGCAGTACTTC. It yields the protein CASSYLVSSGGSYEQYF.

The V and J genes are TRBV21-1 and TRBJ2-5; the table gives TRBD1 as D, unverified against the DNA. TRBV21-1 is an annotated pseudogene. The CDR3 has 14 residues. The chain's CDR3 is CASSKYQGWGLQYF. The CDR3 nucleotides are TGTGCCAGCAGCAAATACCAGGGTTGGGGTCTACAGTACTTC.

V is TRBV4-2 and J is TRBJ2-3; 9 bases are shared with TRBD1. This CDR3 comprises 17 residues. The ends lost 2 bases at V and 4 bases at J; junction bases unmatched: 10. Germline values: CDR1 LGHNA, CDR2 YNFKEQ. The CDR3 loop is CASSQLPTGGNADTQYF. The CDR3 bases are TGTGCCAGCAGCCAATTACCCACAGGGGGCAATGCAGATACGCAGTATTTT.

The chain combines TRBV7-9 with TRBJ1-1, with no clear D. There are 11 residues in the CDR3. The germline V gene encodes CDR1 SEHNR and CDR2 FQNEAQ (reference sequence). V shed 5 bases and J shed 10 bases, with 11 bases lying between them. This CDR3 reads CASSLGLGAFF. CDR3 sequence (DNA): TGTGCCAGCAGCCTCGGTTTAGGAGCTTTCTTT.

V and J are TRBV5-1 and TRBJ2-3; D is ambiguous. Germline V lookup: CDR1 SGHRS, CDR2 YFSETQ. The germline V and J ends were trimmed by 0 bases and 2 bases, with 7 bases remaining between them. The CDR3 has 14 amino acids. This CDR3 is CASSLVEFTDTQYF. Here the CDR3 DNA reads TGCGCCAGCAGCTTGGTTGAATTCACAGATACGCAGTATTTT.

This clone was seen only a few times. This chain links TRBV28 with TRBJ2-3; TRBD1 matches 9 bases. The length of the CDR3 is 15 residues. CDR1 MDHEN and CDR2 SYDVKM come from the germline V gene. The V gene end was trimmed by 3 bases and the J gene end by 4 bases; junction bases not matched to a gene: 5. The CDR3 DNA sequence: TGTGCCAGCAGTTTCTCGGGACAGGGCTCAGATACGCAGTATTTT. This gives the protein CASSFSGQGSDTQYF.

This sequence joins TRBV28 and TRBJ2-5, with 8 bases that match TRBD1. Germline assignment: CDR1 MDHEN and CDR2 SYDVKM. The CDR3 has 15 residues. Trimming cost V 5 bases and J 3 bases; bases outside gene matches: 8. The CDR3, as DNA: TGTGCCAGCAGTCCCCAATGGACAGGGAAAGAGACCCAGTACTTC. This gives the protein CASSPQWTGKETQYF.